This entry lists 21 T cell receptor beta chains sequenced from one sample in a study of T cells after yellow fever vaccination. TCRdb fed the 5' RACE reads into MiXCR, producing one record per CDR3 protein. The sample yields 350,000 to 450,000 distinct CDR3 sequences, 18% seen once. The material sequenced was PBMCs, taken before the yellow fever booster vaccination. The receptors originated from a man aged 18 to 29 who received the YFV17D yellow fever vaccine.

The chain couples TRBV24-1 to TRBJ2-3, with D perhaps matching TRBD1 (6 bases). The germline CDR1 and CDR2 sequences are KGHDR and SFDVKD. V lost 3 bases to trimming and J lost 4 bases, with 13 bases between them. The CDR3 has 15 residues. The CDR3 DNA sequence: TGTGCCACCAGTGATCCCAGGGGAGCGGCAGATACGCAGTATTTT. It is translated as CATSDPRGAADTQYF.

There are a few counts of this clonotype. This chain connects TRBV7-3 to TRBJ2-3; D not resolved. Germline V gene lookup returns CDR1 SGHTA and CDR2 FQGTGA. V dropped 5 bases and J dropped 4 bases, with 16 bases sitting between them. The CDR3 runs to 15 residues. CDR3 region: CASSPGQVWADTQYF. The CDR3, as DNA: TGTGCCAGCAGCCCCGGCCAGGTTTGGGCAGATACGCAGTATTTT.

J is TRBJ2-7 and V is TRBV6-2 or TRBV6-3; 9 bases agree with TRBD1. The CDR3 sequence is 15 residues long. The germline gives CDR1 MNHEY, CDR2 SVGEGT. Germline trimming cut 5 bases from V and 0 bases from J; bases unmatched to any gene: 5. The CDR3: CASSLRDRVSYEQYV. Here the CDR3 DNA reads TGTGCCAGCAGTCTCCGGGACAGGGTCTCCTACGAGCAGTACGTC.

V usage is TRBV2 and J usage is TRBJ2-5, with D maybe TRBD2 (7 bases). Germline-derived CDR1 and CDR2 are SNHLY and FYNNEI. V was trimmed by 5 bases and J by 2 bases, leaving 18 bases between them. This CDR3 has 16 amino acids. The CDR3 coding sequence is TGTGCCAGCAGTAGATTCTCCAGGGGAGGGCAAGAGACCCAGTACTTC. The encoded protein is CASSRFSRGGQETQYF.

The chain combines TRBV9 with TRBJ2-3, with a weak D call TRBD2 (6 bases). The CDR3 runs to 16 residues. With 0 bases removed from V and 1 base from J, the gap between germline ends came to 12 bases. The germline gives CDR1 SGDLS, CDR2 YYNGEE. This chain's CDR3 is CASSVGGGAGTDTQYF. CDR3 DNA sequence: TGTGCCAGCAGCGTAGGCGGAGGGGCAGGCACAGATACGCAGTATTTT. The full variable domain, in which reference TRBV9 and TRBJ2-3 provide the parts outside the CDR3, is DSGVTQTPKHLITATGQRVTLRCSPRSGDLSVYWYQQSLDQGLQFLIQYYNGEERAKGNILERFSAQQFPDLHSELNLSSLELGDSALYFCASSVGGGAGTDTQYFGPGTRLTVL.

This clonotype came up a few times. The chain combines TRBV12-3 or TRBV12-4 with TRBJ2-7; a weak D match, TRBD2 (6 bases). The CDR3 sequence is 15 residues long. Trimming shortened V by 5 bases and J by 0 bases, and 14 bases separated the two germline ends. DNA for the CDR3: TGTGCCAGCAGTATAACTCGGGACTTCTCCTACGAGCAGTACTTC. Protein sequence: CASSITRDFSYEQYF.

As to this clonotype: A junction end diverges from the germline sequence, so it may reflect a read error. The rearrangement links TRBV7-2 to TRBJ2-7, with D unclear. The CDR3 sequence is 10 residues long. Germline loops: CDR1 SGHTA, CDR2 FQGNSA. The CDR3 sequence: CASSLVPRNF. The CDR3 DNA reads TGTGCCAGCAGCTTAGTTCCTAGAAACTTC.

V gene TRBV7-2 combines with J gene TRBJ2-1, with D tentatively TRBD1 (6 bases). The CDR3 is 15 residues long. V lost 8 bases, J lost 2 bases, and 16 bases lay in between. In germline, CDR1 is SGHTA, CDR2 FQGNSA. In nucleotides, the CDR3 is TGTGCCAGCGCCAAACAGGGCGCTCCCTACAATGAGCAGTTCTTC. Protein product: CASAKQGAPYNEQFF. Full variable domain (missing parts from reference TRBV7-2 and TRBJ2-1): GAGVSQSPSNKVTEKGKDVELRCDPISGHTALYWYRQSLGQGLEFLIYFQGNSAPDKSGLPSDRFSAERTGGSVSTLTIQRTQQEDSAVYLCASAKQGAPYNEQFFGPGTRLTVL.

The V and J genes are TRBV27 and TRBJ1-2; D possibly corresponds to TRBD1 (6 bases). Trimming removed 0 bases from V and 7 bases from J, with 15 bases in between. The CDR3 loop spans 15 amino acids. Germline V gene lookup returns CDR1 MNHEY and CDR2 SMNVEV (reference sequence). CDR3 sequence (DNA): TGTGCCAGCAGTTTATCGTGGGGGGGGGCAGGTGGCTACACCTTC. This codes for CASSLSWGGAGGYTF.

V is TRBV7-6 and J is TRBJ1-1; possibly TRBD1 for D (6 bases). Trimming removed 4 bases from V and 1 base from J, with 10 bases in between. Germline-derived CDR1 and CDR2 are SGHVS and FNYEAQ. The CDR3 consists of 14 residues. The CDR3 region is CASSSGQSNTEAFF. DNA of the CDR3: TGTGCCAGCAGCTCGGGACAATCGAACACTGAAGCTTTCTTT.

A few counts support this clonotype. This chain uses TRBV11-2 with TRBJ1-3, with D tentatively TRBD1 (5 bases). The germline gives CDR1 SGHAT, CDR2 FQNNGV. This CDR3 is built from 15 residues. Trimming removed 2 bases at V and 4 bases at J, with 12 bases between. The CDR3 loop is CASSLNLAGGNTIYF. CDR3 DNA: TGTGCCAGCAGCTTAAACTTGGCAGGGGGAAACACCATATATTTT.

This rearrangement joins TRBV25-1 to TRBJ1-3; D is uncertain. This CDR3 has 11 amino acids. V was clipped by 8 bases and J by 3 bases, with 5 bases between them. Germline V CDR1 and CDR2: MGHDK, SYGVNS. This chain's CDR3 is CASVRGNTIYF. The CDR3 coding sequence is TGTGCCAGCGTCCGTGGAAACACCATATATTTT.

The V gene is TRBV10-3, the J gene TRBJ2-1, with D hard to call. The germline V and J ends were trimmed by 5 bases and 7 bases, with 9 bases remaining between them. The CDR3 is made up of 12 amino acids. Germline lookup yields CDR1 ENHRY and CDR2 SYGVKD. The chain's CDR3 is CAISYNGNEQFF. As DNA, the CDR3 is TGTGCCATCAGTTATAATGGAAATGAGCAGTTCTTC.

J is TRBJ2-1 and V is TRBV5-1; no firm D call. The CDR3 has 17 residues. In germline, CDR1 is SGHRS, CDR2 YFSETQ. V was pared by 4 bases and J by 0 bases, with 17 bases between. This chain's CDR3 is CASSPGPGISSYNEQFF. As DNA, the CDR3 is TGCGCCAGCAGCCCAGGACCAGGTATAAGCTCCTACAATGAGCAGTTCTTC. The full variable domain, its missing parts supplied by reference TRBV5-1 and TRBJ2-1, is KAGVTQTPRYLIKTRGQQVTLSCSPISGHRSVSWYQQTPGQGLQFLFEYFSETQRNKGNFPGRFSGRQFSNSRSEMNVSTLELGDSALYLCASSPGPGISSYNEQFFGPGTRLTVL.

This clonotype was counted between two and nine times. This chain uses TRBV12-3 or TRBV12-4 with TRBJ2-3; D not resolved. The V end lost 6 bases, the J end lost 2 bases, and 12 bases lay between the germline ends. This CDR3 is 14 amino acids long. The CDR3 DNA reads TGTGCCAGCAGCTCTGGGTTTACCACAGATACGCAGTATTTT. This translates into CASSSGFTTDTQYF.

The chain links TRBV6-2 or TRBV6-3 to TRBJ2-2; D ambiguous. V was trimmed by 3 bases and J by 7 bases, leaving 12 bases between them. CDR1 and CDR2 (germline): MNHEY, SVGEGT. This CDR3 contains 14 residues. CDR3 DNA: TGTGCCAGCAGTTATCTAGGGTACGGCGGGGAGCTGTTTTTT. It specifies CASSYLGYGGELFF.

This sequence joins TRBV7-9 and TRBJ2-5, with TRBD1 matching over 9 bases. This CDR3 is built from 17 residues. V was clipped by 4 bases and J by 2 bases; unmatched bases: 11. Per the germline V gene, CDR1 is SEHNR and CDR2 is FQNEAQ (reference sequence). The CDR3 here is CASSYPRDRVTQETQYF. The DNA of the CDR3 is TGTGCCAGCAGCTACCCCCGGGACAGGGTAACTCAAGAGACCCAGTACTTC.

This clonotype was detected ten times or more. The J gene is TRBJ2-3, the V gene TRBV18; unclear D gene. Germline V gene lookup returns CDR1 KGHSH and CDR2 LQKENI. Trimming left V 8 bases short and J 3 bases short, with 9 bases between. CDR3 length equals 12 residues. The CDR3 bases are TGTGCCAGCAGCTTATTTACAGATACGCAGTATTTT. Its translation is CASSLFTDTQYF.

This clonotype was counted a few times. The V and J genes are TRBV6-2 or TRBV6-3 and TRBJ2-2; the D gene is possibly TRBD1 (5 bases). V was trimmed by 4 bases and J by 1 base, leaving 13 bases between them. In germline, CDR1 is MNHEY, CDR2 SVGEGT. The CDR3 extends over 16 amino acids. DNA of the CDR3: TGTGCCAGCAGTTTACAGGCATCCAAGAACACCGGGGAGCTGTTTTTT. Translated, it gives CASSLQASKNTGELFF.

The V gene is TRBV2, the J gene TRBJ1-1; no clear D gene. Looked up from germline, CDR1 is SNHLY and CDR2 is FYNNEI. The V end was cut by 7 bases, the J end by 0 bases, with 9 bases between. The CDR3 extends over 13 amino acids. DNA for the CDR3: TGTGCCAGCACCTTGAGCATGAACACTGAAGCTTTCTTT. This encodes CASTLSMNTEAFF.

The gene calls are TRBV11-2 and TRBJ1-1; D might be TRBD1 (5 bases). Trimming pared 5 bases from V and 10 bases from J, leaving 14 bases between. CDR1 and CDR2 from the germline V gene are SGHAT and FQNNGV. The CDR3 extends over 12 amino acids. The CDR3 DNA follows: TGTGCCAGCAGCCAGAGCGCGGGGGGAGCTTTCTTT. Amino acids: CASSQSAGGAFF.